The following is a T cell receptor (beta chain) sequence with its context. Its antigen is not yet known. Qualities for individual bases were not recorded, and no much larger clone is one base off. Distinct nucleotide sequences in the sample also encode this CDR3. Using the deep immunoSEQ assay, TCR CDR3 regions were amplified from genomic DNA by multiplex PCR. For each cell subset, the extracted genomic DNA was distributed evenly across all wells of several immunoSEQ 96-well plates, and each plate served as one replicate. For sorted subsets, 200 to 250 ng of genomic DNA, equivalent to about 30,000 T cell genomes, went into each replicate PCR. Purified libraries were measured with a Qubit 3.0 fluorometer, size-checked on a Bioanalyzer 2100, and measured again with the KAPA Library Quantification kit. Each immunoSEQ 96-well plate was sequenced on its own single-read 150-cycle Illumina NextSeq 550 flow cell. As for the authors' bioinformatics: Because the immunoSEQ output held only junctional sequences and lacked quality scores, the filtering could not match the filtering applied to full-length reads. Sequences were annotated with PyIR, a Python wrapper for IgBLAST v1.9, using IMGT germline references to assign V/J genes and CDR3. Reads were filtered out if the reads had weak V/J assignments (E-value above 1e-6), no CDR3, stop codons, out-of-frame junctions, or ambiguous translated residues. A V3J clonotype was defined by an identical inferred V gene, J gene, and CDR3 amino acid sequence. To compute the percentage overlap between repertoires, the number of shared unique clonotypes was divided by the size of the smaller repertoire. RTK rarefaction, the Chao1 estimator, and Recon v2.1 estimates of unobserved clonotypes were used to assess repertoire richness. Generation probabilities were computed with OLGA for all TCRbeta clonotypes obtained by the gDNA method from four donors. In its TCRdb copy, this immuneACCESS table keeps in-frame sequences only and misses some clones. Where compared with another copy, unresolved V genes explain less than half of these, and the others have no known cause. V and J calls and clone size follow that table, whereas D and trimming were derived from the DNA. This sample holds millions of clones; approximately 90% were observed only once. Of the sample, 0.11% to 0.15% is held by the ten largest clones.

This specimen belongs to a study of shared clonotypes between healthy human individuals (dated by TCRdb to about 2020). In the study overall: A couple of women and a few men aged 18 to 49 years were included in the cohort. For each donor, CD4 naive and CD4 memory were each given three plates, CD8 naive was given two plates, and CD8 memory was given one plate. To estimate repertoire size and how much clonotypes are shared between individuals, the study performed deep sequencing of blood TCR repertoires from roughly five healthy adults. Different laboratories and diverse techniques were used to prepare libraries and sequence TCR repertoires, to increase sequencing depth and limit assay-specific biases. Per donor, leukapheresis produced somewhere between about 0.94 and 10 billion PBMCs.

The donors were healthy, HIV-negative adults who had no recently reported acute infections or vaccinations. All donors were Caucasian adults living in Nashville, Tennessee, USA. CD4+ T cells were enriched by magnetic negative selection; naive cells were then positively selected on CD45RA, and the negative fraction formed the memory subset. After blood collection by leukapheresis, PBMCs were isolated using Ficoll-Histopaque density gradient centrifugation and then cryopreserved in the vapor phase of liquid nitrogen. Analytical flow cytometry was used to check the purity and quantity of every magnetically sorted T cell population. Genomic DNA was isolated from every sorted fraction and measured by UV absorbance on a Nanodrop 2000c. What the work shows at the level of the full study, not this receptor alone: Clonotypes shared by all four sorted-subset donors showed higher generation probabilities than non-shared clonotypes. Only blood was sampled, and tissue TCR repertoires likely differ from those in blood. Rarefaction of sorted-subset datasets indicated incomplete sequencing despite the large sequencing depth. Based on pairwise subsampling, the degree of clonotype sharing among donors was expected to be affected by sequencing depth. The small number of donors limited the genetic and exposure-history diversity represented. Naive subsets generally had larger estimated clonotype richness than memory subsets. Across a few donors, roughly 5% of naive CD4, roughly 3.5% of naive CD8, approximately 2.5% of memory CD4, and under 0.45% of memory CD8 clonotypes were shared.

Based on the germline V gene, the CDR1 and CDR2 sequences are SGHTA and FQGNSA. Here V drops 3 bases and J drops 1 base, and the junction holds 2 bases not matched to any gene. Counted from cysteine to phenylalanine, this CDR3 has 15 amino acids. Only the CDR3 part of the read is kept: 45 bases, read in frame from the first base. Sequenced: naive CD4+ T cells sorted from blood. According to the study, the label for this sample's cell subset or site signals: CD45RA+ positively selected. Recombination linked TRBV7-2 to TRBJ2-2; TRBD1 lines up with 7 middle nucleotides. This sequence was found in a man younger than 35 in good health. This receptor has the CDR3 CASSLGTVNTGELFF. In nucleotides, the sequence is TGTGCCAGCAGCTTGGGGACAGTGAACACCGGGGAGCTGTTTTTT. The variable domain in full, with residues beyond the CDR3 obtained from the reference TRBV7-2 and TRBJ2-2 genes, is GAGVSQSPSNKVTEKGKDVELRCDPISGHTALYWYRQSLGQGLEFLIYFQGNSAPDKSGLPSDRFSAERTGGSVSTLTIQRTQQEDSAVYLCASSLGTVNTGELFFGEGSRLTVL.